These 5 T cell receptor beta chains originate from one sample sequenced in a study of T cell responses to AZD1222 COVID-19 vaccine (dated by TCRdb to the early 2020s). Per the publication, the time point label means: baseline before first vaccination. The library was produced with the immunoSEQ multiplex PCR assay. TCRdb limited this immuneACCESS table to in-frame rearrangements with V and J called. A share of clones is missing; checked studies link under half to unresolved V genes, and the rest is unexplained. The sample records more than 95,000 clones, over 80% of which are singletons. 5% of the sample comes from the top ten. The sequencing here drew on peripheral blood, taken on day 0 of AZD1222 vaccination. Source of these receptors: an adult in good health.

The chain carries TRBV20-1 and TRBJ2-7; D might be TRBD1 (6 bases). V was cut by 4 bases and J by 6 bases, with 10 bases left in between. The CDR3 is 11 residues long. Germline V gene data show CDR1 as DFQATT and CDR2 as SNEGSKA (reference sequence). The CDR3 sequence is CSATRGSEQYF. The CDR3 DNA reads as TGCAGTGCTACCAGGGGTTCCGAGCAGTACTTC.

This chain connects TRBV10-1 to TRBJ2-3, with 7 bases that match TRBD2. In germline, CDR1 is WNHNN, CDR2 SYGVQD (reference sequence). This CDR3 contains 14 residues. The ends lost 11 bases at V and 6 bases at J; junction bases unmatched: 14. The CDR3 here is CASHKRGSRDTQYF. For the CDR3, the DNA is TGCGCCTCTCACAAGCGGGGATCCAGGGATACGCAGTATTTT.

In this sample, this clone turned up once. The CDR3 DNA sequence: TGTGCCAGCTCACCAGGTACACCGGGGAGCAGCCAAGAGACCCAGTACTTC. Its translation: CASSPGTPGSSQETQYF. This chain connects TRBV18 to TRBJ2-5, with D tentatively TRBD2 (5 bases). The CDR3 runs 17 residues. V was trimmed by 2 bases and J by 1 base, leaving 17 bases between them. CDR1 is KGHSH, CDR2 LQKENI, per germline. The full variable domain, its missing parts supplied by reference TRBV18 and TRBJ2-5, is NAGVMQNPRHLVRRRGQEARLRCSPMKGHSHVYWYRQLPEEGLKFMVYLQKENIIDESGMPKERFSAEFPKEGPSILRIQQVVRGDSAAYFCASSPGTPGSSQETQYFGPGTRLLVL.

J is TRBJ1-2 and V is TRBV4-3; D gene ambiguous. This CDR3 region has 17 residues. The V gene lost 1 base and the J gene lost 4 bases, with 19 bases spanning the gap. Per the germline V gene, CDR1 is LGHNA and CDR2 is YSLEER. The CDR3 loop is CASSQGYRTAETYGYTF. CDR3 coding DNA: TGCGCCAGCAGCCAAGGGTACCGGACCGCAGAAACCTATGGCTACACCTTC.

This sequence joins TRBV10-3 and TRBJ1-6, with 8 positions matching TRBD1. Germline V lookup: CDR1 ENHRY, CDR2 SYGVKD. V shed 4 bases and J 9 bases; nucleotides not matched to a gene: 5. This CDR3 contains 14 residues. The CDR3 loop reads CAISAGQGFSPLHF. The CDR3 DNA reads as TGTGCCATCAGTGCTGGACAGGGTTTTTCACCCCTCCACTTT.